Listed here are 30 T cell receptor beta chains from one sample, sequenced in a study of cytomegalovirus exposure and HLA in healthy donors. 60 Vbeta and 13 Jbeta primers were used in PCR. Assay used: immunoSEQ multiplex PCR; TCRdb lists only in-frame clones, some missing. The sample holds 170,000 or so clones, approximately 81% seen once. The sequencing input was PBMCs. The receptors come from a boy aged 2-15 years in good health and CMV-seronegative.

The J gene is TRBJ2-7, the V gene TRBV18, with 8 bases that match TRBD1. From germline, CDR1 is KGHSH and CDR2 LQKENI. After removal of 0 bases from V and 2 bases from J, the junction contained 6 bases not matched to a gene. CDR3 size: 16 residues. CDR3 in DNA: TGTGCCAGCTCACCACCGAGGACAGGGACGACCTACGAGCAGTACTTC. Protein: CASSPPRTGTTYEQYF.

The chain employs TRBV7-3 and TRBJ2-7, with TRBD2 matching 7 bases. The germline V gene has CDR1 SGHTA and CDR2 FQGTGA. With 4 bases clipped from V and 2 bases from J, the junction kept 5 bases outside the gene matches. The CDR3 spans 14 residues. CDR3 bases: TGTGCCAGCAGCTCCCAGCGGGGTACCTACGAGCAGTACTTC. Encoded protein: CASSSQRGTYEQYF. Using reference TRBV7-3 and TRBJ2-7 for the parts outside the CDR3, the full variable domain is GAGVSQTPSNKVTEKGKYVELRCDPISGHTALYWYRQSLGQGPEFLIYFQGTGAADDSGLPNDRFFAVRPEGSVSTLKIQRTERGDSAVYLCASSSQRGTYEQYFGPGTRLTVT.

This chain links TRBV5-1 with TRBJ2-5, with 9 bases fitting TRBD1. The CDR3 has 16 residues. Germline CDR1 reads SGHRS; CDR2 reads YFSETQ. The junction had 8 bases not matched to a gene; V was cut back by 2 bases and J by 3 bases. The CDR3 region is CASSLITGGAEETQYF. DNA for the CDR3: TGCGCCAGCAGCTTAATCACAGGGGGCGCAGAAGAGACCCAGTACTTC.

CDR3 amino acids: CAKGAGGSTDTQYF. CDR3 DNA: TGTGCCAAGGGGGCGGGCGGGAGCACAGATACGCAGTATTTT. The V and J genes are TRBV7-2 and TRBJ2-3, with 7 positions matching TRBD1. The CDR3 covers 14 residues. The germline V gene has CDR1 SGHTA and CDR2 FQGNSA. Trimming took 10 bases from V and 0 from J; bases not matched to a gene: 7.

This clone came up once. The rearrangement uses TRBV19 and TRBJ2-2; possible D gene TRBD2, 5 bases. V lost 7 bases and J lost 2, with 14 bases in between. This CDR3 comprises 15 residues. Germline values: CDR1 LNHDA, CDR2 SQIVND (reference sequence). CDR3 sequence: CASKKRQSNTGELFF. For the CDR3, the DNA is TGTGCCAGTAAAAAGCGGCAGTCAAACACCGGGGAGCTGTTTTTT.

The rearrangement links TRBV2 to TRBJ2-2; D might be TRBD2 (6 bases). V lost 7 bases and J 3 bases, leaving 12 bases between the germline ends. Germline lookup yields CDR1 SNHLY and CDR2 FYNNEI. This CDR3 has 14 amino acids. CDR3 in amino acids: CASNTGRHTGELFF. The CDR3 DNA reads TGTGCCAGCAATACCGGGAGACACACCGGGGAGCTGTTTTTT.

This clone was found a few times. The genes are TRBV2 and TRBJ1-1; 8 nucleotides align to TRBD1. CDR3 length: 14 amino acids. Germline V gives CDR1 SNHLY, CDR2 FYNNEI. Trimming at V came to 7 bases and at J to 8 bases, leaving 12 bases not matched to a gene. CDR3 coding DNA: TGTGCCAGCATGGGAACGGCAGGGGGCAGAGAAGCTTTCTTT. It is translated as CASMGTAGGREAFF.

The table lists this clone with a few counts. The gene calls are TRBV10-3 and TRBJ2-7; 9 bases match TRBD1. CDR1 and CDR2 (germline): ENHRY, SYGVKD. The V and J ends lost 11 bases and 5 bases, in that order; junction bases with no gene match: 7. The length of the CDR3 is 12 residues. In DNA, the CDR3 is TGTGCCTCCGGGACAGGGAATCACGAGCAGTACTTC. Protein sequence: CASGTGNHEQYF.

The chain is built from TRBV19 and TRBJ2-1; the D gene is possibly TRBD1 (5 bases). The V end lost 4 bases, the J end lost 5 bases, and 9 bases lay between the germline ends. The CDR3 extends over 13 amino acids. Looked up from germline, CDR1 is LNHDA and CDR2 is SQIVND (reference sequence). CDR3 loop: CASSSRVNNEQFF. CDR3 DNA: TGTGCCAGTAGTAGCAGGGTTAACAATGAGCAGTTCTTC.

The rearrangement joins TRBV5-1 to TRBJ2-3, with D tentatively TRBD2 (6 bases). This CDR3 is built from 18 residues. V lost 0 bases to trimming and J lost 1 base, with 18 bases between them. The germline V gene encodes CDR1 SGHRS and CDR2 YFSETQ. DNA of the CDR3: TGCGCCAGCAGCTTGGAACCCGGAGGGCCGGTAGGCACAGATACGCAGTATTTT. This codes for CASSLEPGGPVGTDTQYF.

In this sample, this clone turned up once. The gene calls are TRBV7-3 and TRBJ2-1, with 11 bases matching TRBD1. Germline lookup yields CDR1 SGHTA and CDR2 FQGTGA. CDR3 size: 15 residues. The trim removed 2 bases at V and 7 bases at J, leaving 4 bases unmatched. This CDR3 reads CASSLGQGAGNEQFF. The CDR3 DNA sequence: TGTGCCAGCAGCTTAGGACAGGGGGCGGGTAATGAGCAGTTCTTC.

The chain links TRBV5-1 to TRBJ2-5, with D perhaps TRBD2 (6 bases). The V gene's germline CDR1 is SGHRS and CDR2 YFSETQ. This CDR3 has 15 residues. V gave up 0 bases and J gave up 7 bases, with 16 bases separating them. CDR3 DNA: TGCGCCAGCAGCTTGGGGGACGCTCCGGGGGTGACCCAGTACTTC. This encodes CASSLGDAPGVTQYF.

This CDR3 is CASSPTGGEAYEQYF. The DNA of the CDR3 is TGTGCCAGCTCACCCACAGGGGGCGAGGCGTACGAGCAGTACTTC. V usage is TRBV18 and J usage is TRBJ2-7; 9 bases align to TRBD1. The CDR3 length is 15 residues. Trimming cost V 3 bases and J 4 bases; bases outside gene matches: 7. From germline, CDR1 is KGHSH and CDR2 LQKENI.

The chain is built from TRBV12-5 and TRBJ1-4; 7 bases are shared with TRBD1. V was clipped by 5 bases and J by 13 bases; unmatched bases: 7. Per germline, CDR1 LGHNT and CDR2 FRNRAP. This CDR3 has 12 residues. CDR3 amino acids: CASGRPQGTLFF. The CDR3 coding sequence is TGTGCTAGTGGTCGACCACAGGGGACACTGTTTTTT.

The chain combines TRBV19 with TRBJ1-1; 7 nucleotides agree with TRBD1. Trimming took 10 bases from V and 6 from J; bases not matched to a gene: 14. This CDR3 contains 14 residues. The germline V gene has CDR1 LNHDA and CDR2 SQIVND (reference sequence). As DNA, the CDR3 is TGTGCCACCTCCCAGGGGGTAGCAAGGGCTGAAGCTTTCTTT. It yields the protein CATSQGVARAEAFF.

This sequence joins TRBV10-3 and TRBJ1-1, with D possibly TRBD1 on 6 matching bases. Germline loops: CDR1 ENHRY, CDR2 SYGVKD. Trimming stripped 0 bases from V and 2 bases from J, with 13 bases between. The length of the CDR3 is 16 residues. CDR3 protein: CAISESPGGGNTEAFF. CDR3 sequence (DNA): TGTGCCATCAGTGAGTCACCGGGGGGGGGCAACACTGAAGCTTTCTTT.

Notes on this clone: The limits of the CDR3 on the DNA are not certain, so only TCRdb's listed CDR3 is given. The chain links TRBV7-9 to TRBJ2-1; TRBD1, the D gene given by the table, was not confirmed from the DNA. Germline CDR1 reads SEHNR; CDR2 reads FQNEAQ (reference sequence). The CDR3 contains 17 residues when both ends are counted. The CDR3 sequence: CASSLGQSFGRGIEEFF.

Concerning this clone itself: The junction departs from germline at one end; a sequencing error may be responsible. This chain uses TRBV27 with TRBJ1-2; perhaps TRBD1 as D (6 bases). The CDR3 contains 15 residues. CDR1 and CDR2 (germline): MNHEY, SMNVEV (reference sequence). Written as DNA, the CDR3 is TGTGCCACCAGTTTTGACGTCCAGGGGCGCTATGGCTACACCTTC. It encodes CATSFDVQGRYGYTF.

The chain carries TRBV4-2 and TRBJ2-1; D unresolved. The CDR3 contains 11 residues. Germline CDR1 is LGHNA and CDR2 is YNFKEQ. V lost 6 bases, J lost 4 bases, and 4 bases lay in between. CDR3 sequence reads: CASSSYNEQFF. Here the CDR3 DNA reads TGTGCCAGCAGTTCTTACAATGAGCAGTTCTTC.

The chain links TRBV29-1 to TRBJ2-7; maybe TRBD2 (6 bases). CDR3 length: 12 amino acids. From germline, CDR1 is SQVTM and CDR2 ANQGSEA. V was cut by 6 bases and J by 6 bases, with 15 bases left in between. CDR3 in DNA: TGCAGCGTCGCCATGTCGGGGGTCGAGCAGTACTTC. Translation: CSVAMSGVEQYF.

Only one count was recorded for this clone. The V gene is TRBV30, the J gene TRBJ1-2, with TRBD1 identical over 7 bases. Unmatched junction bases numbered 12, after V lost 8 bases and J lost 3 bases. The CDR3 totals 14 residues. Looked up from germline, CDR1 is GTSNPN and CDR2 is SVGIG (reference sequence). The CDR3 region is CARRSGTDDYGYTF. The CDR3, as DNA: TGTGCCCGTCGTTCCGGGACAGATGACTATGGCTACACCTTC.

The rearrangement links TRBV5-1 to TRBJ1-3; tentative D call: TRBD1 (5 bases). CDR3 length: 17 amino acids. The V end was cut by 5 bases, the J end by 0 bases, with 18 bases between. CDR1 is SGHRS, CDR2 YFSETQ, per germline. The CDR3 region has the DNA TGCGCCAGCAGTGGGGGAGGTGCCTTGTCCTCTGGAAACACCATATATTTT. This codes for CASSGGGALSSGNTIYF.

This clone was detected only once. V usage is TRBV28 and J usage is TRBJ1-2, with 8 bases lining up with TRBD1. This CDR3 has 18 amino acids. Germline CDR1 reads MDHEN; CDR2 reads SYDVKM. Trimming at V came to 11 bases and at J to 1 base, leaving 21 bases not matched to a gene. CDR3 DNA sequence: TGTGCCTCCAAGGATGCTAGGGCAGGGGGCGAGTATAACTATGGCTACACCTTC. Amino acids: CASKDARAGGEYNYGYTF.

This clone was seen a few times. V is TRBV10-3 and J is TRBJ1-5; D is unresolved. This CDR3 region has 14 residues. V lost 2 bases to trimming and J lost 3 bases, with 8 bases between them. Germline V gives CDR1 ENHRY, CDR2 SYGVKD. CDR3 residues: CAISEDTANQPQHF. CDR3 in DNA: TGTGCCATCAGTGAGGACACTGCCAATCAGCCCCAGCATTTT.

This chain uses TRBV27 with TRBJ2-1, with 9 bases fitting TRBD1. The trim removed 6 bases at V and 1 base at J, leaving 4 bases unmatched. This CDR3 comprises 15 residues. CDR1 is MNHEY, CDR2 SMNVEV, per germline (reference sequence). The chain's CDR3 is CASRPGQGSYNEQFF. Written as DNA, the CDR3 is TGTGCCAGCAGACCGGGACAGGGTTCCTACAATGAGCAGTTCTTC.

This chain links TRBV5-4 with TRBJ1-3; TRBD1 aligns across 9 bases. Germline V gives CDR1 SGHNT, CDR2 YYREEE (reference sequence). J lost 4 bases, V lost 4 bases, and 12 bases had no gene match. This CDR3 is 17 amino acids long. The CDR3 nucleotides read TGTGCCAGCAGCCTAGGTCCCGGGACAGGGTTCGGAAACACCATATATTTT. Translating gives CASSLGPGTGFGNTIYF.

CDR3 loop: CASSHPSFSGRDTGELFF. In DNA, the CDR3 is TGCGCCAGCAGCCACCCCTCTTTTAGCGGGAGGGACACCGGGGAGCTGTTTTTT. The chain carries TRBV4-1 and TRBJ2-2; TRBD2 matches at 11 bases. The germline CDR1 and CDR2 sequences are MGHRA and YSYEKL. The CDR3 length is 18 residues. V dropped 3 bases and J dropped 3; count of bases not matched to a gene: 9.

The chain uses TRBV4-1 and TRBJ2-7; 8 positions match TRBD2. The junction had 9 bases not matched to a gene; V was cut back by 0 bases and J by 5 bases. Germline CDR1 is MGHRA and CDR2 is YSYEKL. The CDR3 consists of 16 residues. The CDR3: CASSQESSAGGDEQYF. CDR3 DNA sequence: TGCGCCAGCAGCCAAGAAAGTTCGGCGGGAGGCGACGAGCAGTACTTC.

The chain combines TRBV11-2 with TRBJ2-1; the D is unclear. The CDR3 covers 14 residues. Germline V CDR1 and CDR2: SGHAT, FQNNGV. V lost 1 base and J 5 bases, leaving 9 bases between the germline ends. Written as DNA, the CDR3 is TGTGCCAGCAGCTTAGTTGGGCTCCACAATGAGCAGTTCTTC. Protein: CASSLVGLHNEQFF.

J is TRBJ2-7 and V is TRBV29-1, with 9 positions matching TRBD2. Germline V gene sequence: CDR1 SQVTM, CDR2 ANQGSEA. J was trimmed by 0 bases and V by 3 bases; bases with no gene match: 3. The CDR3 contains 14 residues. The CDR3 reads CSVELAGSSYEQYF. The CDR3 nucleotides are TGCAGCGTTGAGCTAGCGGGAAGCTCCTACGAGCAGTACTTC.